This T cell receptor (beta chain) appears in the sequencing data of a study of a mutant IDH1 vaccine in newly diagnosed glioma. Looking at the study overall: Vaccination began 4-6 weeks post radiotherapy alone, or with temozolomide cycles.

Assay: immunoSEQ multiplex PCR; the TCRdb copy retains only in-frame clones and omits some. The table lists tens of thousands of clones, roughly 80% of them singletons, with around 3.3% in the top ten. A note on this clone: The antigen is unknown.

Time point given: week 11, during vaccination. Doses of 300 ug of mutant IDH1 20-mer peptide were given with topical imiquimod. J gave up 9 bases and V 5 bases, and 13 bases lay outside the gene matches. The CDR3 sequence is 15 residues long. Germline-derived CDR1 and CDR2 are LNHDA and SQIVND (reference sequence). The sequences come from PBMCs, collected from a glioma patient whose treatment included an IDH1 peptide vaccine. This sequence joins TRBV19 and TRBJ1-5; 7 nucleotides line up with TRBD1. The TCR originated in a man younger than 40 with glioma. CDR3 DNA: TGTGCCAGTAGTGTAGGGACAGCCGTCGGTAGGCCCCAGCATTTT. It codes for CASSVGTAVGRPQHF.